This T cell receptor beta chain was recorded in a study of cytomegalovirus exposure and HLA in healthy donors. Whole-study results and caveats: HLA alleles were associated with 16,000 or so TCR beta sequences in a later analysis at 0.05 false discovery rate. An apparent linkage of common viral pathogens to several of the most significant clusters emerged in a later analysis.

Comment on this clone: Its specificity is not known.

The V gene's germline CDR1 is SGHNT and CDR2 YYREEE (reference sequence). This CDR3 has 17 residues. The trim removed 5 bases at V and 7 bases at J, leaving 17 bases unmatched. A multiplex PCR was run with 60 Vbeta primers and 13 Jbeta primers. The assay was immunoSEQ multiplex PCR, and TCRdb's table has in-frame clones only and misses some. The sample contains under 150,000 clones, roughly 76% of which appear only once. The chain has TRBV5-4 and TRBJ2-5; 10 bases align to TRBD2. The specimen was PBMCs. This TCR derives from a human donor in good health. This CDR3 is CASSGSGAGGWPATQYF. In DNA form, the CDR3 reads TGTGCCAGCAGTGGCTCTGGAGCGGGAGGGTGGCCAGCGACCCAGTACTTC.